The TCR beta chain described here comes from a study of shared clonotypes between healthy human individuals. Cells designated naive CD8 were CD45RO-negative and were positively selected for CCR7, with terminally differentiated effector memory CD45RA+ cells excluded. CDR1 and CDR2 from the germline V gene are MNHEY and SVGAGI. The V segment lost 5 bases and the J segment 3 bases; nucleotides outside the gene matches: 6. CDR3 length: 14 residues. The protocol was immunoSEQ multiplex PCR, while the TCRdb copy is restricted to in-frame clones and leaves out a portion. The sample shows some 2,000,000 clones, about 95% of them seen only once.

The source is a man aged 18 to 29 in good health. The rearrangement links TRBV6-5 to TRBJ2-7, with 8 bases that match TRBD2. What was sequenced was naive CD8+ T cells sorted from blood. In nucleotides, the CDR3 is TGTGCCAGCAGTCCTTTAGCGGGGAGCTACGAGCAGTACTTC. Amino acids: CASSPLAGSYEQYF.